Listed here is a single T cell receptor (beta chain). This record comes from a study of blood T cell repertoires in COVID-19. Across the study: The United States, Italy and Spain provided the acute and convalescent COVID-19 samples. From T cells, B-cell-depleted T cells, or PBMCs came the material, which was cDNA or gDNA.

The CDR3 covers 16 residues. V gave up 5 bases and J gave up 0 bases, with 16 bases separating them. CDR1 is MNHEY and CDR2 is SMNVEV in the germline V gene (reference sequence). Study processing details: Reference gene primers were amplified, and this amplification served to estimate nucleated cell counts. Produced via immunoSEQ multiplex PCR; TCRdb's table is partial and in-frame only. From that table come the V and J calls and clone size; the DNA was used to work out D and trimming. Seen here are over 25,000 clones, around nine tenths observed once, and the top ten hold 15% to 20%. This clonotype was obtained from a human donor with active COVID-19. The donor label of this sample is uncertain. The specimen sequenced was peripheral blood. This chain connects TRBV27 to TRBJ1-1; tentative D call: TRBD1 (5 bases). CDR3 nucleotide sequence: TGTGCCAGCAGTCCCCGGGGGTCAACGATGAACACTGAAGCTTTCTTT. As protein: CASSPRGSTMNTEAFF.